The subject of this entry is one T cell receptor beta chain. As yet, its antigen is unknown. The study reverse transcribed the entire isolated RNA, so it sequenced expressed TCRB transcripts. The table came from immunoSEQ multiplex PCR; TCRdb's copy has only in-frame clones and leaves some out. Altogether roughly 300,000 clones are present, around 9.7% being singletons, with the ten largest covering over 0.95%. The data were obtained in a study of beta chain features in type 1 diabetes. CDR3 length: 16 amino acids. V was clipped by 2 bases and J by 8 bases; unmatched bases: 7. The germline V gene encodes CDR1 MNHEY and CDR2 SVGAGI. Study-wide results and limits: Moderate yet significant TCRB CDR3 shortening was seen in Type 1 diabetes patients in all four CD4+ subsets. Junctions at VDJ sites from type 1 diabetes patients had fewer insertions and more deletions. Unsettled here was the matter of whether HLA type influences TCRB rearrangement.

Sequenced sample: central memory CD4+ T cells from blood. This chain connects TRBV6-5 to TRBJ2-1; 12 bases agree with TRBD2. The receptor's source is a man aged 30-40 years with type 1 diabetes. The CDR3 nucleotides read TGTGCCAGCAGTTACGGCGGACTAGCGGGGACGGATGAGCAGTTCTTC. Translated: CASSYGGLAGTDEQFF.